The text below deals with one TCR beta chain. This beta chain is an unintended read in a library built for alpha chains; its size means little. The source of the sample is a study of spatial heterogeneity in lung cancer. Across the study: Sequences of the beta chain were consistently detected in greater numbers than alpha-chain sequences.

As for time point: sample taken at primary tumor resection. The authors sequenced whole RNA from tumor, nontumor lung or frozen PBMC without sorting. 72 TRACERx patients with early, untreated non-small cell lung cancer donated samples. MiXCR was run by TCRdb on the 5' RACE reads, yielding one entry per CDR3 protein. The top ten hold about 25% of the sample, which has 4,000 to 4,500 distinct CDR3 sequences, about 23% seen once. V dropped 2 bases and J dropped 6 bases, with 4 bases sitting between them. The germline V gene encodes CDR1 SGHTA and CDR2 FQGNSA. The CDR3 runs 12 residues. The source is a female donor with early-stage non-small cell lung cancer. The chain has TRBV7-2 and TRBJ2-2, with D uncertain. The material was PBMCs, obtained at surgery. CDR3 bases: TGTGCCAGCAGCTTATACGCCGGGGAGCTGTTTTTT. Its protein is CASSLYAGELFF. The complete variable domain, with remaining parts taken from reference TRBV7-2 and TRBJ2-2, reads GAGVSQSPSNKVTEKGKDVELRCDPISGHTALYWYRQSLGQGLEFLIYFQGNSAPDKSGLPSDRFSAERTGGSVSTLTIQRTQQEDSAVYLCASSLYAGELFFGEGSRLTVL.